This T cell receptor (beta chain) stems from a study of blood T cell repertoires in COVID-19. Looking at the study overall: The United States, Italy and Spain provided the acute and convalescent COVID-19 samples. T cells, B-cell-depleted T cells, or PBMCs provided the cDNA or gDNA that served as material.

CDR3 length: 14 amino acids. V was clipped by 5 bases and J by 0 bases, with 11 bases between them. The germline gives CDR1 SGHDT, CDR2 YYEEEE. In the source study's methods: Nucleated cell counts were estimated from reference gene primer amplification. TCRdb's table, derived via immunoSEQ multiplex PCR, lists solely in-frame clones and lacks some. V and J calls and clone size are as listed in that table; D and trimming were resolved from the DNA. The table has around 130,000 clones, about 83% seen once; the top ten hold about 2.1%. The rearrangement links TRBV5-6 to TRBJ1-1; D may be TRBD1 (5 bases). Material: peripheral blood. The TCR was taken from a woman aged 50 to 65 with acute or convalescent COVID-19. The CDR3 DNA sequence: TGTGCCAGCAGAGGGGAAGGATTGAACACTGAAGCTTTCTTT. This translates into CASRGEGLNTEAFF.